The T cell receptor (beta chain) described here comes from a study of OX40 agonist ivuxolimab in advanced cancers. Sampling of blood occurred at baseline, cycle 4 day 1, and cycle 7 day 1. Germline V gene sequence: CDR1 SGHDT, CDR2 YYEEEE. V was pared by 4 bases and J by 8 bases, with 13 bases between. The CDR3 runs 13 residues. Generated by immunoSEQ multiplex PCR, the TCRdb table keeps only in-frame clones and is missing some. The sample holds roughly 68,000 clones, about 91% seen once. This material consisted of CD4+ or CD8+ T cells sorted from blood, taken in a trial of the OX40 agonist ivuxolimab. This sequence originates from an adult with an advanced solid tumor such as melanoma, head and neck, liver or kidney cancer. The chain joins TRBV5-6 to TRBJ2-1; D is perhaps TRBD1 or TRBD2 (5 bases each). Here the CDR3 reads CASSPGAGDEQFF. Here the CDR3 DNA reads TGTGCCAGCAGCCCCGGGGCTGGGGATGAGCAGTTCTTC.